This TCR beta chain came from a study of cytomegalovirus exposure and HLA in healthy donors. CDR1 and CDR2 (germline): SGHDT, YYEEEE. The ends were cut back, 0 bases at V and 1 base at J, with 8 bases in the middle. This CDR3 has 14 residues. PCR amplification relied on 60 Vbeta primers (plus 13 Jbeta primers). Data came from immunoSEQ multiplex PCR; TCRdb stores just in-frame clones and leaves some out. The table lists roughly 190,000 clones, roughly 83% of them singletons. The specimen was PBMCs. This TCR came from a woman aged 45-65 years in good health and CMV-seronegative. J is TRBJ2-7 and V is TRBV5-6; no clear D gene. CDR3 sequence: CASSLGRPSYEQYF. As DNA, the CDR3 is TGTGCCAGCAGCTTGGGGAGACCTTCCTACGAGCAGTACTTC.